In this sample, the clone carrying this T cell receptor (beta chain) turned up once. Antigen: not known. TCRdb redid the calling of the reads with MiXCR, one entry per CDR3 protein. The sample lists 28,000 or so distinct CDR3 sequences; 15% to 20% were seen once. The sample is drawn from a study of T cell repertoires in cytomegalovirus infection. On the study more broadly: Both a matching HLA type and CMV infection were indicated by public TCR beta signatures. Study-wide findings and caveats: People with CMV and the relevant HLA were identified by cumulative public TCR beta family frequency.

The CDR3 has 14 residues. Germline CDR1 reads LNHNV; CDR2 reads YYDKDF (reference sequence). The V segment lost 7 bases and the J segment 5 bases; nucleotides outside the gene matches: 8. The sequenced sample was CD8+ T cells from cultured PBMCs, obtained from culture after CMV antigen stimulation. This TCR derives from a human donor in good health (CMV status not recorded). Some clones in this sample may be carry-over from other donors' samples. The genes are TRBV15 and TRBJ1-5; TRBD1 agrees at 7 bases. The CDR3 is CATTEDRIDQPQHF. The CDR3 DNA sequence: TGTGCCACCACTGAGGACAGGATTGATCAGCCCCAGCATTTT.